This T cell receptor beta chain was obtained from a study of cytomegalovirus exposure and HLA in healthy donors. As for the study in general: Roughly 77 million unique TCRs from HLA-typed donors made up an early data release. Study-wide findings and caveats: Per published reports, the classifier diagnosed cytomegalovirus status with high specificity and sensitivity. Fewer N-insertions (relative to the approximately 700-donor mean) were reportedly seen in an Asian-associated ancestry cluster in a later analysis. Donor immune exposure was known only as CMV serostatus.

The PCR was carried out with 60 Vbeta primers and 13 Jbeta primers. Only in-frame clones appear in the TCRdb table, and some are missing; sequencing was by immunoSEQ multiplex PCR. The sample data list 75,000 to 95,000 clones. CDR1 and CDR2 from the germline V gene are MRHNA and SNTAGT. This CDR3 has 14 residues. V lost 2 bases and J lost 9, with 14 bases in between. Remarks on this clone: As yet, its antigen is unknown.

The sequenced sample consisted of PBMCs. The receptor was isolated from a man under 40 in good health and CMV-seronegative. The gene calls are TRBV6-4 and TRBJ2-1, with D possibly TRBD1 on 6 matching bases. The chain's CDR3 is CASSDGQGIGEQFF. The CDR3 DNA reads as TGTGCCAGCAGTGACGGGCAGGGGATCGGTGAGCAGTTCTTC.